The 2 T cell receptor beta chains below come from one sample, sequenced in a study of blood T cell repertoires in COVID-19. The repertoire was sequenced with immunoSEQ multiplex PCR; TCRdb's copy has only in-frame clones and lacks some. The table records 350,000 to 450,000 clones, roughly 85% of them present only once. The specimen sequenced was peripheral blood. The receptors shown here come from a woman younger than 35 with acute or convalescent COVID-19.

The V call is TRBV10-3, the J call TRBJ1-2; the D gene is possibly TRBD1 (5 bases). Trimming stripped 0 bases from V and 2 bases from J, with 7 bases between. Germline CDR1 and CDR2: ENHRY and SYGVKD. The CDR3 spans 14 residues. CDR3 in amino acids: CAISESSGNYGYTF. CDR3 sequence (DNA): TGTGCCATCAGTGAGTCGTCAGGGAACTATGGCTACACCTTC.

This clone has only one observation. The genes are TRBV9 and TRBJ2-2, with a possible D match to TRBD1 (6 bases). Germline V gives CDR1 SGDLS, CDR2 YYNGEE. This CDR3 comprises 15 residues. V shed 4 bases and J shed 5 bases, with 15 bases lying between them. CDR3 region: CASSLSGDVTGELFF. The CDR3 nucleotides read TGTGCCAGCAGCCTCTCAGGGGACGTAACCGGGGAGCTGTTTTTT.